Listed here are 30 T cell receptor beta chains from one sample, sequenced in a study of low-dose radiotherapy and immunotherapy resistance in tumors. First-strand cDNA used TRAV- and TRBV-specific primers, covering alpha and beta chains. The PCR that amplified TCRs ran for 20 to 25 cycles, relying on a constant-region primer and a V-primer adapter. MiXCR, applied by TCRdb to the reads, yields one record per CDR3 protein. The sample includes under 20,000 distinct CDR3 sequences, about 74% seen only once; the top ten take 9.5% to 12%. The receptors come from a human donor with advanced metastatic prostate, ovarian, gallbladder or colorectal cancer (not recorded which). This table probably holds off-target reads from a library built for another chain.

The chain has TRBV28 and TRBJ1-1, with TRBD1 matching over 10 bases. The CDR3 has 15 amino acids. J was trimmed by 4 bases and V by 4 bases; bases with no gene match: 6. The V gene's germline CDR1 is MDHEN and CDR2 SYDVKM. CDR3 coding DNA: TGTGCCAGCAGTTACTACCGGGACAGGGGCACTGAAGCTTTCTTT. It is translated as CASSYYRDRGTEAFF.

The gene calls are TRBV4-3 and TRBJ1-2, with D possibly TRBD1 on 5 matching bases. The CDR3 sequence is 15 residues long. The V end was cut by 4 bases, the J end by 4 bases, with 16 bases between. The germline V gene encodes CDR1 LGHNA and CDR2 YSLEER. Here the CDR3 reads CASSLLSSGFYGYTF. CDR3 coding DNA: TGCGCCAGCAGCCTCCTATCGTCAGGGTTCTATGGCTACACCTTC.

The rearrangement joins TRBV4-1 to TRBJ2-3; weak D call: TRBD1 (5 bases). The germline V gene encodes CDR1 MGHRA and CDR2 YSYEKL. V lost 4 bases and J lost 1, with 15 bases in between. The CDR3 runs 16 residues. CDR3 residues: CASSRTPGFGTDTQYF. The CDR3 DNA follows: TGCGCCAGCAGCCGCACGCCAGGGTTCGGCACAGATACGCAGTATTTT.

As concerns this clonotype: One junction end disagrees with the germline gene, perhaps due to a read error. This chain uses TRBV5-3 with TRBJ2-1; D tentatively reads TRBD1 or TRBD2 (5 bases each). TRBV5-3 is recorded as an ORF, its role being uncertain. The CDR3 length is 11 residues. CDR3 in DNA: TGTGCCAGCAGCTTTGGGGGTGATGAGTTCTTC. Amino acid sequence: CASSFGGDEFF.

V gene TRBV6-2 or TRBV6-3 combines with J gene TRBJ2-7; 11 bases map to TRBD2. This CDR3 contains 14 residues. Trimming at V came to 7 bases and at J to 4 bases, leaving 6 bases not matched to a gene. In germline, CDR1 is MNHEY, CDR2 SVGEGT. The CDR3 loop is CASTELAGAYEQYF. The CDR3 nucleotides read TGTGCCAGCACTGAACTAGCGGGGGCTTACGAGCAGTACTTC.

This clonotype was counted only a few times. The rearrangement links TRBV28 to TRBJ2-5; TRBD2 agrees at 7 bases. The germline V gene has CDR1 MDHEN and CDR2 SYDVKM. The CDR3 contains 17 residues. After removal of 0 bases from V and 2 bases from J, the junction contained 9 bases not matched to a gene. For the CDR3, the DNA is TGTGCCAGCAGTTTATGGTCCGAGCGGGAAGGGCAAGAGACCCAGTACTTC. As protein: CASSLWSEREGQETQYF.

J is TRBJ2-1 and V is TRBV7-8; tentatively, D is TRBD2 (5 bases). CDR1 SGHVS and CDR2 FQNEAQ come from the germline V gene. The CDR3 is 15 amino acids. The V end lost 5 bases, the J end lost 1 base, and 12 bases lay between the germline ends. CDR3 bases: TGTGCCAGCAGCCCCCCGGGAAATTCCTACAATGAGCAGTTCTTC. It is translated as CASSPPGNSYNEQFF.

The chain is built from TRBV24-1 and TRBJ2-4, with 11 bases identical to TRBD2. CDR1 KGHDR and CDR2 SFDVKD come from the germline V gene. After removal of 4 bases from V and 4 bases from J, the junction contained 5 bases not matched to a gene. The CDR3 has 16 amino acids. This CDR3 is CATSDGTSGGKNIQYF. The CDR3 DNA reads TGTGCCACCAGTGACGGGACTAGCGGAGGAAAAAACATTCAGTACTTC.

V usage is TRBV7-2 and J usage is TRBJ2-5; 7 nucleotides agree with TRBD2. The germline V gene has CDR1 SGHTA and CDR2 FQGNSA. V lost 3 bases and J lost 4; bases outside the gene matches: 8. The length of the CDR3 is 15 residues. CDR3 in DNA: TGTGCCAGCAGCTTCGGTGCGGGAGCGGGAGAGACCCAGTACTTC. Its protein is CASSFGAGAGETQYF.

The rearrangement joins TRBV6-5 to TRBJ1-2; maybe TRBD1 (5 bases). The CDR3 has 15 amino acids. Trimming stripped 2 bases from V and 8 bases from J, with 18 bases between. The germline V gene encodes CDR1 MNHEY and CDR2 SVGAGI. The CDR3 DNA reads as TGTGCCAGCAGTTACACTGGGGACGGCGCAAGCGGCTACACCTTC. It translates to CASSYTGDGASGYTF.

The chain is built from TRBV24-1 and TRBJ2-3; the match to TRBD2 covers 7 bases. Trimming at V came to 9 bases and at J to 4 bases, leaving 6 bases not matched to a gene. The CDR3 has 13 amino acids. Germline CDR1 reads KGHDR; CDR2 reads SFDVKD. CDR3 protein: CATRGREADTQYF. The DNA of the CDR3 is TGTGCCACCCGTGGGAGGGAGGCAGATACGCAGTATTTT.

The rearrangement uses TRBV12-3 or TRBV12-4 and TRBJ1-1, with D possibly TRBD1 on 6 matching bases. Trimming pared 5 bases from V and 3 bases from J, leaving 10 bases between. The CDR3 has 13 amino acids. The CDR3 nucleotides read TGTGCCAGCAGTCGATCAGGGGACACTGAAGCTTTCTTT. Amino acids: CASSRSGDTEAFF.

The chain couples TRBV5-6 to TRBJ1-1; the D gene is possibly TRBD1 (6 bases). This CDR3 region has 14 residues. Deletions cut 0 bases from V and 5 bases from J, with 11 bases between. Per the germline V gene, CDR1 is SGHDT and CDR2 is YYEEEE. The DNA for the CDR3 is TGTGCCAGCAGCTTGGGCTTAAGGGGGACTGAAGCTTTCTTT. Encoded protein: CASSLGLRGTEAFF. Full variable domain (outside the CDR3, taken from reference TRBV5-6 and TRBJ1-1): DAGVTQSPTHLIKTRGQQVTLRCSPKSGHDTVSWYQQALGQGPQFIFQYYEEEERQRGNFPDRFSGHQFPNYSSELNVNALLLGDSALYLCASSLGLRGTEAFFGQGTRLTVV.

This chain links TRBV19 with TRBJ2-1, with 8 bases fitting TRBD2. Losses at the gene ends were 5 bases for V and 7 bases for J; bases not matched to a gene: 13. This CDR3 comprises 16 residues. Germline CDR1 LNHDA, CDR2 SQIVND (reference sequence). The CDR3 coding sequence is TGTGCCAGTAGTCCCCAAGCCAGCGGGAGAGAAAATGAGCAGTTCTTC. Translating it yields CASSPQASGRENEQFF.

This clonotype appeared a single time. This chain joins TRBV12-3 or TRBV12-4 and TRBJ2-7; 11 bases line up with TRBD2. This CDR3 contains 14 residues. Trimming at V came to 6 bases and at J to 3 bases, leaving 4 bases not matched to a gene. CDR3 DNA: TGTGCCAGCAGCTCACTAGCGGGAGACTACGAGCAGTACTTC. The encoded protein is CASSSLAGDYEQYF.

The chain recombines TRBV7-9 with TRBJ1-5; 11 bases fit TRBD1. CDR3 length: 18 residues. Looked up from germline, CDR1 is SEHNR and CDR2 is FQNEAQ (reference sequence). The V segment lost 5 bases and the J segment 2 bases; nucleotides outside the gene matches: 11. Here the CDR3 DNA reads TGTGCCAGCAGCCCAAACGGACAGGGGGCGCGGGGCAATCAGCCCCAGCATTTT. The encoded protein is CASSPNGQGARGNQPQHF.

The chain recombines TRBV27 with TRBJ2-2; tentatively, D is TRBD1 or TRBD2 (5 bases each). Germline V gene sequence: CDR1 MNHEY, CDR2 SMNVEV (reference sequence). The germline V and J ends were trimmed by 5 bases and 6 bases, with 10 bases remaining between them. CDR3 length: 13 residues. CDR3 coding DNA: TGTGCCAGCAGTCCCCAGGGAGCCGGGGAGCTGTTTTTT. This translates into CASSPQGAGELFF.

The chain is built from TRBV18 and TRBJ2-2, with TRBD1 matching 7 bases. J gave up 1 base and V 1 base, and 3 bases lay outside the gene matches. Germline lookup yields CDR1 KGHSH and CDR2 LQKENI. The CDR3 is 16 amino acids. CDR3 region: CASSPRQGVNTGELFF. The CDR3 DNA is TGTGCCAGCTCACCACGTCAGGGGGTGAACACCGGGGAGCTGTTTTTT.

There are a few counts of this clonotype. Mismatch with germline at one junction end may stem from a read error. The J gene is TRBJ2-3, the V gene TRBV5-1, with 13 bases identical to TRBD2. Germline loops: CDR1 SGHRS, CDR2 YFSETQ. This CDR3 comprises 17 residues. The DNA of the CDR3 is TGCGCTAGCAGCCGTCCCGGGACTAGCGGGAAACCAGATACGCAGTATTTT. Translated, it gives CASSRPGTSGKPDTQYF.

This clonotype appeared a few times. This chain joins TRBV19 and TRBJ2-7; tentative D call: TRBD1 (5 bases). The germline V gene has CDR1 LNHDA and CDR2 SQIVND (reference sequence). Trimming took 5 bases from V and 0 from J, leaving 11 bases between them. The CDR3 is 14 amino acids. CDR3 in amino acids: CASSPTDSSYEQYF. The CDR3 DNA reads as TGTGCCAGTAGTCCCACCGACAGCTCCTACGAGCAGTACTTC.

The chain links TRBV5-6 to TRBJ1-5; D remains unclear. Trimming left V 0 bases short and J 0 bases short, with 4 bases between. Germline CDR1 SGHDT, CDR2 YYEEEE. The CDR3 contains 14 residues. CDR3 in amino acids: CASSLGYSNQPQHF. In DNA, the CDR3 is TGTGCCAGCAGCTTGGGGTATAGCAATCAGCCCCAGCATTTT.

The V call is TRBV14, the J call TRBJ2-7; TRBD1 matches 7 bases. J gave up 5 bases and V 0 bases, and 10 bases lay outside the gene matches. Germline V gene sequence: CDR1 SGHDN, CDR2 FVKESK. This CDR3 contains 16 residues. CDR3 coding DNA: TGTGCCAGCAGCCAAGATCCGCCCAGGGGGATGAACGAGCAGTACTTC. Translating it yields CASSQDPPRGMNEQYF. The full variable domain, rest sourced from reference TRBV14 and TRBJ2-7, is EAGVTQFPSHSVIEKGQTVTLRCDPISGHDNLYWYRRVMGKEIKFLLHFVKESKQDESGMPNNRFLAERTGGTYSTLKVQPAELEDSGVYFCASSQDPPRGMNEQYFGPGTRLTVT.

The chain has TRBV14 and TRBJ2-3; unclear D gene. Germline assignment: CDR1 SGHDN and CDR2 FVKESK. Trimming stripped 7 bases from V and 0 bases from J, with 11 bases between. The CDR3 is made up of 14 amino acids. The CDR3 coding sequence is TGTGCCAGCACCCGGTGGGGAAGCACAGATACGCAGTATTTT. Protein product: CASTRWGSTDTQYF.

V is TRBV5-8 and J is TRBJ2-2; 10 bases match TRBD2. The trim removed 4 bases at V and 5 bases at J, leaving 14 bases unmatched. Germline CDR1 SGHTS, CDR2 YDEGEE. The CDR3 is 18 amino acids. This chain's CDR3 is CASSTGGLAGVGTGELFF. The CDR3 bases are TGTGCCAGCAGCACCGGGGGGCTAGCGGGAGTTGGGACCGGGGAGCTGTTTTTT.

This sequence joins TRBV6-8 and TRBJ1-4, with a weak D call TRBD1 (6 bases). Germline CDR1 is MNHGY and CDR2 is SAAAGT. The CDR3 contains 16 residues. Trimming pared 5 bases from V and 7 bases from J, leaving 20 bases between. The CDR3 is CASSGEGGHGPEKLFF. The DNA of the CDR3 is TGTGCCAGCAGTGGAGAAGGGGGGCACGGTCCTGAAAAACTGTTTTTT.

This chain connects TRBV29-1 to TRBJ2-6; no reliable D call. The CDR3 length is 13 residues. Trimming stripped 6 bases from V and 1 base from J, with 7 bases between. Germline V gene data show CDR1 as SQVTM and CDR2 as ANQGSEA. The CDR3 DNA reads as TGCAGCGTGTTCCCGTCTGGGGCCAACGTCCTGACTTTC. Encoded protein: CSVFPSGANVLTF.

The J gene is TRBJ1-4, the V gene TRBV9, with D possibly matching TRBD1 (5 bases). From germline, CDR1 is SGDLS and CDR2 YYNGEE. The V and J ends lost 4 bases and 8 bases respectively, with 18 bases between them. The CDR3 totals 15 residues. The CDR3 sequence is CASSSHRRGWEKLFF. The CDR3 DNA is TGTGCCAGCAGCTCCCACAGGAGGGGTTGGGAAAAACTGTTTTTT.

This chain connects TRBV6-6 to TRBJ2-4, with a possible D match to TRBD1 (6 bases). The CDR3 sequence is 15 residues long. Germline V gives CDR1 MNHNY, CDR2 SVGAGI (reference sequence). With 0 bases removed from V and 2 bases from J, the gap between germline ends came to 8 bases. DNA of the CDR3: TGTGCCAGCAGTTACTCGCAGGGGCCCAAAAACATTCAGTACTTC. This sequence encodes CASSYSQGPKNIQYF.

This sequence joins TRBV5-3 and TRBJ2-1; a weak D match, TRBD1 (6 bases). TRBV5-3 is designated an ORF whose function remains uncertain. V lost 8 bases, J lost 6 bases, and 12 bases lay in between. There are 12 residues in the CDR3. The CDR3: CASELGGNEQFF. The CDR3 nucleotides are TGTGCCAGCGAACTAGGGGGCAATGAGCAGTTCTTC.

This clonotype has more than one count but fewer than ten. The genes are TRBV7-9 and TRBJ2-7, with 8 bases lining up with TRBD1. Trimming removed 5 bases from V and 0 bases from J; junction bases left unmatched: 6. Germline CDR1 SEHNR, CDR2 FQNEAQ (reference sequence). The CDR3 spans 15 residues. CDR3 nucleotide sequence: TGTGCCAGCAGCCCCCGGGACAGGAGCTCCTACGAGCAGTACTTC. This codes for CASSPRDRSSYEQYF.